These T cell receptor beta chains were read from a single sample in a study of cytotoxic CD8 clonotypes in ibrutinib-treated CLL. Here immunoSEQ multiplex PCR was the method, and the copy in TCRdb shows in-frame clones only, minus some. The sample holds about 200,000 clones, approximately 68% seen once. Material: PBMCs, obtained after 24 months of ibrutinib treatment. The receptors come from a human donor with chronic lymphocytic leukemia. Both conserved end residues are part of each CDR3. A D gene is named only where the DNA matches it firmly. Clone size is given for some rows only: seen once, a few or many times, or a class if the clone is expanded.

TRBV2,.,.,TRBJ1-1,CASSPPGHLNTEAFF,TGTGCCAGCAGTCCTCCGGGACACCTGAACACTGAAGCTTTCTTT
TRBV29-1,.,.,TRBJ2-6,CSVEDRTVSGANVLTF,TGCAGCGTTGAAGATCGGACCGTCTCTGGGGCCAACGTCCTGACTTTC
TRBV6-5,.,few,TRBJ1-2,CASSTRERGYGYTF,TGTGCCAGCAGTACCAGGGAGCGAGGCTATGGCTACACCTTC
TRBV11-1,.,.,TRBJ1-1,CASRKTGTAVRAFF,TGTGCCAGCAGAAAAACCGGGACTGCGGTTCGGGCTTTCTTT
TRBV4-1,.,once,TRBJ2-1,CASSRAPSYNEQFF,TGCGCCAGCAGCCGGGCCCCTAGCTACAATGAGCAGTTCTTC
TRBV6-5,TRBD2,.,TRBJ2-7,CASSTYPAGVQYF,TGTGCCAGCAGCACCTACCCAGCGGGGGTACAGTACTTC
TRBV7-2,TRBD1,few,TRBJ1-2,CASSPRTGGRYGYTF,TGTGCCAGCAGCCCGCGGACAGGGGGCCGGTATGGCTACACCTTC
TRBV18,.,few,TRBJ2-5,CASSPRAHQETQYF,TGTGCCAGCTCACCACGGGCCCACCAAGAGACCCAGTACTTC
TRBV11-3,.,.,TRBJ2-1,CASSLALGGNNEQFF,TGTGCCAGCAGCCTCGCCTTGGGGGGAAACAATGAGCAGTTCTTC
TRBV9,.,.,TRBJ2-1,CASSVAHDNEQFF,TGTGCCAGCAGCGTAGCTCACGACAATGAGCAGTTCTTC
TRBV4-3,TRBD2,.,TRBJ2-7,CASSRYHGTSGHYEQYF,TGCGCCAGCAGCCGGTACCACGGGACTAGCGGACACTACGAGCAGTACTTC
TRBV7-9,TRBD2,.,TRBJ2-3,CASSLALGTSGTDTQYF,TGTGCCAGCAGCTTAGCGCTTGGGACTAGCGGCACAGATACGCAGTATTTT
TRBV9,.,.,TRBJ2-7,CASSVGGVTYEQYF,TGTGCCAGCAGCGTAGGTGGGGTAACCTACGAGCAGTACTTC
TRBV6-6,.,.,TRBJ2-7,CASSYGTQYEQYF,TGTGCCAGCAGTTACGGGACTCAGTACGAGCAGTACTTC
TRBV9,.,.,TRBJ1-2,CASSVGQLNYGYTF,TGTGCCAGCAGCGTAGGACAACTCAACTATGGCTACACCTTC
TRBV27,TRBD1,.,TRBJ2-1,CASRLRGTGGINEQFF,TGTGCCAGCAGACTACGCGGGACAGGGGGGATCAATGAGCAGTTCTTC
TRBV4-1,.,.,TRBJ1-2,CASSQPKLNHYGYTF,TGCGCCAGCAGCCAACCCAAGTTAAACCACTATGGCTACACCTTC
TRBV15,.,.,TRBJ2-5,CATSLLAAQETQYF,TGTGCCACCAGCCTTTTAGCGGCTCAAGAGACCCAGTACTTC
TRBV10-1,TRBD2,.,TRBJ2-7,CASSLRRDRTSGRFDEQYF,TGCGCCAGCTCGCTCCGCCGGGACAGGACTAGCGGGAGGTTTGACGAGCAGTACTTC
TRBV9,TRBD2,.,TRBJ2-1,CASSVAREHNEQFF,TGTGCCAGCAGCGTAGCGCGGGAGCACAATGAGCAGTTCTTC
TRBV11-2,.,once,TRBJ1-2,CASSNPQSRLLTF,TGTGCCAGCAGCAACCCCCAGTCTCGGCTCCTAACTTTC
TRBV6-1,.,.,TRBJ1-2,CASSYPVGGGNGYTF,TGTGCCAGCAGCTACCCGGTAGGAGGGGGTAATGGCTACACCTTC
TRBV29-1,.,few,TRBJ2-5,CSVVRGGETQYF,TGCAGCGTTGTCCGCGGAGGGGAGACCCAGTACTTC
TRBV28,.,.,TRBJ2-2,CASSPGATGELFF,TGTGCCAGCAGCCCGGGGGCGACCGGGGAGCTGTTTTTT
TRBV25-1,TRBD2,.,TRBJ2-3,CASSKTSGTDTQYF,TGTGCCAGCTCCAAGACTAGCGGCACAGATACGCAGTATTTT
TRBV9,.,few,TRBJ2-3,CASSVGSPITDTQYF,TGTGCCAGCAGCGTAGGGAGTCCAATCACAGATACGCAGTATTTT
TRBV19,TRBD1,few,TRBJ1-1,CASRMTGSGIAFF,TGTGCCAGTAGGATGACAGGGTCTGGGATCGCTTTCTTT
TRBV7-9,.,.,TRBJ2-3,CASSLAFSDTQYF,TGTGCCAGCAGCTTAGCTTTCTCAGATACGCAGTATTTT
TRBV6-5,.,.,TRBJ1-2,CASSPQTGVGYTF,TGTGCCAGCAGTCCTCAGACAGGTGTGGGCTACACCTTC
TRBV6-5,TRBD1,.,TRBJ2-7,CASSRQGRTYEQYF,TGTGCCAGCAGCCGACAGGGTAGGACCTACGAGCAGTACTTC
TRBV19,.,once,TRBJ2-5,CASSIGLQETQYF,TGTGCCAGTAGTATAGGTCTCCAAGAGACCCAGTACTTC
TRBV5-4,.,.,TRBJ2-1,CASSLADPTYNEQFF,TGTGCCAGCAGCTTGGCTGACCCGACCTACAATGAGCAGTTCTTC
TRBV7-2,TRBD2,few,TRBJ2-3,CASSASSGVGTDTQYF,TGTGCCAGCAGCGCATCTAGCGGGGTGGGCACAGATACGCAGTATTTT
TRBV15,.,few,TRBJ1-4,CATSRDVATNEKLFF,TGTGCCACCAGCAGAGATGTTGCAACTAATGAAAAACTGTTTTTT
TRBV9,TRBD2,.,TRBJ2-7,CASSPGTSGYEQYF,TGTGCCAGCAGCCCGGGGACTAGCGGTTACGAGCAGTACTTC
TRBV30,.,few,TRBJ2-5,CAWSPQETQYF,TGTGCCTGGAGTCCCCAAGAGACCCAGTACTTC
TRBV25-1,.,.,TRBJ1-1,CASIQSGGTEAFF,TGTGCCAGCATCCAGTCGGGGGGCACTGAAGCTTTCTTT
TRBV10-2,.,once,TRBJ1-4,CASSDLGGEDEKLFF,TGCGCCAGCAGTGATCTCGGGGGGGAGGATGAAAAACTGTTTTTT
TRBV11-2,.,.,TRBJ2-5,CASSLGKPVETQYF,TGTGCCAGCAGCTTAGGGAAGCCAGTCGAGACCCAGTACTTC
TRBV14,.,.,TRBJ2-5,CASRNQGGGTQYF,TGTGCCAGCAGAAATCAGGGAGGTGGGACCCAGTACTTC